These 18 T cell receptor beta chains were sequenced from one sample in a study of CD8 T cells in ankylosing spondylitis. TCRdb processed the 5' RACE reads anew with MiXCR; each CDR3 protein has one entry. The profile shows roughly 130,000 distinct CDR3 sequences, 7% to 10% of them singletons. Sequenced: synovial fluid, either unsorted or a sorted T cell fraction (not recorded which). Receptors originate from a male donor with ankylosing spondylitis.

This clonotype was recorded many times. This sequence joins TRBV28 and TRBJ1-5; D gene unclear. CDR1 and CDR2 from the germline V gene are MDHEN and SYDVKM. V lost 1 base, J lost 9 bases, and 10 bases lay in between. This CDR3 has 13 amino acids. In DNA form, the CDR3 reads TGTGCCAGCAGTTTATTAGGGTCGGGGCCCCAGCATTTT. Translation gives CASSLLGSGPQHF.

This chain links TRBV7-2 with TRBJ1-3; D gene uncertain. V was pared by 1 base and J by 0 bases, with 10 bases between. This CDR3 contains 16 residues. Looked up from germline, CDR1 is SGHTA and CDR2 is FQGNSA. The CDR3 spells CASSLGPGRSGNTIYF. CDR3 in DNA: TGTGCCAGCAGCTTAGGGCCGGGCCGCTCTGGAAACACCATATATTTT.

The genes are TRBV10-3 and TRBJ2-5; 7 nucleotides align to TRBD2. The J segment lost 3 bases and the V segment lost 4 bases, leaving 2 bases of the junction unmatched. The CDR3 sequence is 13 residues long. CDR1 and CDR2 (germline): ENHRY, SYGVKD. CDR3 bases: TGTGCCATCAGTGTTGCGGGGGAAGAGACCCAGTACTTC. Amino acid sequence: CAISVAGEETQYF.

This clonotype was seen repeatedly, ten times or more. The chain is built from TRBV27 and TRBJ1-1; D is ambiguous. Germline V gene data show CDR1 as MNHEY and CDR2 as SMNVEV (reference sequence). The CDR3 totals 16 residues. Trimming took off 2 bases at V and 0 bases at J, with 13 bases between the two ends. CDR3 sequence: CASSLSGSLMNTEAFF. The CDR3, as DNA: TGTGCCAGCAGTTTAAGTGGGTCCCTTATGAACACTGAAGCTTTCTTT.

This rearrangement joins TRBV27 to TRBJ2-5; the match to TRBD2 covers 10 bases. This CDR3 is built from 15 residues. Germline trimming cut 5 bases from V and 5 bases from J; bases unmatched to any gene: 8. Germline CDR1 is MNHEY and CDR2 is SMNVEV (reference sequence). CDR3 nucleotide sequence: TGTGCCAGCAGTCCCAAGCGGGGGGGCGTTGAGACCCAGTACTTC. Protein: CASSPKRGGVETQYF.

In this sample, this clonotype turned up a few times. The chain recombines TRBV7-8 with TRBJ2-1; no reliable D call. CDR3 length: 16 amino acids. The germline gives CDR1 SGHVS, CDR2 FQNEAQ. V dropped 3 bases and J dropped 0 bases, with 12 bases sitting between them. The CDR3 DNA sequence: TGTGCCAGCAGCTTCTTTCTAGGGATCTCCTACAATGAGCAGTTCTTC. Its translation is CASSFFLGISYNEQFF.

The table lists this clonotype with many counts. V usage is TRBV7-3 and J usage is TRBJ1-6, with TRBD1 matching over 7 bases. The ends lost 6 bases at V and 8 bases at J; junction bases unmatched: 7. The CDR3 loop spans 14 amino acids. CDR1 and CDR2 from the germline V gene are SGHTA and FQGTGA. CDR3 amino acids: CASSLTGFDSPLHF. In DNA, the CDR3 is TGTGCCAGCAGTTTGACAGGGTTTGATTCACCCCTCCACTTT. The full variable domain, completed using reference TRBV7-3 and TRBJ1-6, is GAGVSQTPSNKVTEKGKYVELRCDPISGHTALYWYRQSLGQGPEFLIYFQGTGAADDSGLPNDRFFAVRPEGSVSTLKIQRTERGDSAVYLCASSLTGFDSPLHFGNGTRLTVT.

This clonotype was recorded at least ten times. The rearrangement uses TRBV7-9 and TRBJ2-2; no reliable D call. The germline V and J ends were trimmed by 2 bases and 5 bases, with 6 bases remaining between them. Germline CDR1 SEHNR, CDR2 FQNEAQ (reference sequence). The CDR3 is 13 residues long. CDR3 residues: CASSLTETGELFF. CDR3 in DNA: TGTGCCAGCAGCTTAACAGAAACCGGGGAGCTGTTTTTT.

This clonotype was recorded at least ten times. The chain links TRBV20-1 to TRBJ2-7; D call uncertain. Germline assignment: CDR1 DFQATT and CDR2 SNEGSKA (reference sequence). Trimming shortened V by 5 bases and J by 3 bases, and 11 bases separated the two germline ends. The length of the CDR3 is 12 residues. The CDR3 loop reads CSALSRDYEQYF. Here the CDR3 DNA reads TGCAGTGCTTTAAGTAGGGACTACGAGCAGTACTTC.

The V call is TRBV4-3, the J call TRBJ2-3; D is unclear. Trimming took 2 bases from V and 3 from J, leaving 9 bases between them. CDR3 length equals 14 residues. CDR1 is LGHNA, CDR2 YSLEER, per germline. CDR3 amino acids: CASSQRISTDTQYF. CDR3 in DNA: TGCGCCAGCAGCCAAAGGATCTCTACAGATACGCAGTATTTT.

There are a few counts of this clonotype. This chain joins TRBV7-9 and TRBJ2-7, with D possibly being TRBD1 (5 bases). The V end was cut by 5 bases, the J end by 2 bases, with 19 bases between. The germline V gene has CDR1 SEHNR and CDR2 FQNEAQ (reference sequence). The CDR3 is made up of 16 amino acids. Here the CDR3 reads CASSITMTDRAYEQYF. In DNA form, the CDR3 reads TGTGCCAGCAGCATAACAATGACAGACCGCGCCTACGAGCAGTACTTC.

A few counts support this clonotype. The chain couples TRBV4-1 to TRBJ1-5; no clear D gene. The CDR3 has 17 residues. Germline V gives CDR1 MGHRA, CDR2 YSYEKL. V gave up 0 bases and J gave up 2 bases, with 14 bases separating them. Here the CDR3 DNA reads TGCGCCAGCAGCCAAGATCCTGGACTTAGCGGCAATCAGCCCCAGCATTTT. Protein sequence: CASSQDPGLSGNQPQHF.

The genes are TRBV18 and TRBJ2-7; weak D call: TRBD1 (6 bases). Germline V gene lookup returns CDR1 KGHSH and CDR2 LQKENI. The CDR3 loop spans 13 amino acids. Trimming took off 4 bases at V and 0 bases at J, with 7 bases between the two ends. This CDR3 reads CASSRDNSYEQYF. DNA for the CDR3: TGTGCCAGCTCACGGGACAACTCCTACGAGCAGTACTTC.

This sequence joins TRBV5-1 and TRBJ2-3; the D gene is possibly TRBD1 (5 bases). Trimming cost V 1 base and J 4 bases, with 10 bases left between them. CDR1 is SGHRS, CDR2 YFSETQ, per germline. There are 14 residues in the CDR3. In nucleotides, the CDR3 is TGCGCCAGCAGCTTGACAGGTGGGGCAGATACGCAGTATTTT. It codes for CASSLTGGADTQYF.

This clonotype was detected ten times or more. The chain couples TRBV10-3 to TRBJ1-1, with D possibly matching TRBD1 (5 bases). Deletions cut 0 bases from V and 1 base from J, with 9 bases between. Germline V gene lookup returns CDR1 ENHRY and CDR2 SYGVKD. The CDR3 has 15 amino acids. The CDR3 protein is CAISESGTGNTEAFF. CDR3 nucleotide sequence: TGTGCCATCAGTGAGTCTGGGACGGGGAACACTGAAGCTTTCTTT.

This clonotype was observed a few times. DNA for the CDR3: TGCAGTGCTAGCTTGGTTAGCACAGATACGCAGTATTTT. This encodes CSASLVSTDTQYF. V and J are TRBV20-1 and TRBJ2-3, with D hard to call. The CDR3 contains 13 residues. The germline V gene encodes CDR1 DFQATT and CDR2 SNEGSKA (reference sequence). V was clipped by 3 bases and J by 0 bases, with 7 bases between them.

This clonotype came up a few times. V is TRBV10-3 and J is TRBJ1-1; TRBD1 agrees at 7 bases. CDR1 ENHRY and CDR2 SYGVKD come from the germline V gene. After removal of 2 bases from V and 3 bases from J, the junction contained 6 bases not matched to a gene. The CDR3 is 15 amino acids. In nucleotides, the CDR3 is TGTGCCATCAGTGAGAAGGAAGACAGGGACACTGAAGCTTTCTTT. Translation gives CAISEKEDRDTEAFF.

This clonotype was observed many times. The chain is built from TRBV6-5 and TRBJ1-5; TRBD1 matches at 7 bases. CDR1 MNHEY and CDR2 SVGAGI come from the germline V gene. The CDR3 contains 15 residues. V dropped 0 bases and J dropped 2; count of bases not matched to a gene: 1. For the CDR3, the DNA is TGTGCCAGCAGTTACTCCGGGACAGGCAATCAGCCCCAGCATTTT. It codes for CASSYSGTGNQPQHF.